This TCR beta chain was captured in a study of blood T cells in healthy people across ages. It was with a sample-barcoded 5' primer and a J-beta primer mix that a second PCR of roughly 6 to 11 cycles was run. Tagging of each cDNA molecule was performed by a template-switch adaptor with 12 random nucleotides. A single record per CDR3 protein comes from TCRdb applying MiXCR to the 5' RACE reads. The table records approximately 800,000 distinct CDR3 sequences, under 80% of them present only once. Overall study findings and caveats: Older individuals had lower TCR beta diversity per million T cells (the decline was roughly linear).

In the case of this clonotype: Its antigen is currently unknown.

V lost 10 bases and J lost 8; bases outside the gene matches: 7. Germline CDR1 and CDR2: SGDLS and YYNGEE. The CDR3 extends over 12 amino acids. Collection of 8.5 to 10 milliliters of peripheral blood was performed for each donor. The sample was blood. The receptor was isolated from a man aged 25 to 45 in good health. J is TRBJ2-1 and V is TRBV9, with 9 bases that match TRBD1. The CDR3 spells CACTGTGYEQFF. The CDR3, as DNA: TGTGCCTGCACCGGGACAGGGTATGAGCAGTTCTTC.